Detailed here is one TCR beta chain. Antigen specificity is unknown. Germline V gene sequence: CDR1 SEHNR, CDR2 FQNEAQ (reference sequence). With 2 bases removed from V and 7 bases from J, the gap between germline ends came to 14 bases. There are 14 residues in the CDR3. This sample stems from a study of CD8+ T cells in alopecia areata. Study results and caveats: Alphabeta T cells residing in normal skin are also sequenced in scalp samples. Across lesional scalp, and particularly alopecia totalis/universalis, clonality surpassed that of normal scalp. Unlike in mice, where it was clearer, TCR sharing across patients was less clear, possibly HLA-related.

The sorting of PBMCs gave CD4+ and CD8+ T cells. cDNA serving as the sequencing template came from extracted, reverse transcribed RNA. Assay: immunoSEQ multiplex PCR; the TCRdb copy retains only in-frame clones and omits some. This sample has about 110,000 clones, with 59% found just once. This clonotype was sampled from a human donor in good health. The sequencing input was CD8+ T cells sorted from blood. This chain links TRBV7-9 with TRBJ1-2; D uncertain. CDR3 DNA: TGTGCCAGCAGCTTACCTGGCCAGGACGCTGGCTACACCTTC. The encoded protein is CASSLPGQDAGYTF.